The source of this TCR beta chain is a study of OX40 agonist ivuxolimab in advanced cancers. Looking at the study overall: Enrollees could have had prior anti-PD-1, anti-PD-L1 or anti-CTLA-4 therapy, which approximately 38% had received. Three partial responders included one hepatocellular carcinoma patient and two cutaneous melanoma patients.

Germline CDR1 SGHDT, CDR2 YYEEEE. V was trimmed by 1 base and J by 2 bases, leaving 13 bases between them. The CDR3 sequence is 16 residues long. Assay: immunoSEQ multiplex PCR; the TCRdb copy retains only in-frame clones and omits some. The table lists over 65,000 clones, more than 80% of them singletons, with about 0.51% in the top ten. Sequences were derived from CD4+ or CD8+ T cells sorted from blood, sampled in a trial of the OX40 agonist ivuxolimab. V is TRBV5-6 and J is TRBJ1-5; D is possibly TRBD1 (6 bases). This receptor was taken from an adult with an advanced solid tumor such as melanoma, head and neck, liver or kidney cancer. Here the CDR3 DNA reads TGTGCCAGCAGCTTGACAGGGCAGTGGGGCAATCAGCCCCAGCATTTT. This translates into CASSLTGQWGNQPQHF.